One sample yielded the 31 T cell receptor beta chains listed below, sequenced in a study of early T cells in non-severe SARS-CoV-2 infection. TCRdb used MiXCR to reprocess the 5' RACE reads, holding one entry per CDR3 protein. Here the sample spans tens of thousands of distinct CDR3 sequences, around 13% being singletons. Material for sequencing was whole blood. The receptor set was obtained from an adult who was a healthcare worker with PCR-confirmed SARS-CoV-2 infection or an uninfected control (not recorded which).

This chain joins TRBV20-1 and TRBJ2-1, with 9 bases identical to TRBD1. The trim removed 4 bases at V and 2 bases at J, leaving 3 bases unmatched. Germline V gene sequence: CDR1 DFQATT, CDR2 SNEGSKA (reference sequence). The CDR3 extends over 14 amino acids. The CDR3 loop is CSAKGQGPYNEQFF. The CDR3 DNA follows: TGCAGTGCTAAAGGACAGGGGCCCTACAATGAGCAGTTCTTC.

The CDR3 here is CASSLRRYGYTF. CDR3 in DNA: TGTGCCAGCAGTTTAAGAAGATATGGCTACACCTTC. This rearrangement joins TRBV28 to TRBJ1-2; D not certain. CDR3 length: 12 residues. Germline CDR1 reads MDHEN; CDR2 reads SYDVKM. V lost 2 bases, J lost 5 bases, and 6 bases lay in between.

The gene calls are TRBV2 and TRBJ2-7, with 7 nucleotides matching TRBD1. The CDR3 sequence is 16 residues long. V lost 1 base and J lost 7; bases outside the gene matches: 13. Germline values: CDR1 SNHLY, CDR2 FYNNEI. CDR3 sequence (DNA): TGTGCCAGCAGTGAAGACTTGACAGGGCCCCTTCGGGAGCAGTACTTC. This translates into CASSEDLTGPLREQYF.

The chain has TRBV11-2 and TRBJ1-1, with 8 bases aligning to TRBD1. The CDR3 extends over 13 amino acids. V was pared by 6 bases and J by 0 bases, with 0 bases of the junction left unmatched. Germline CDR1 and CDR2: SGHAT and FQNNGV. The CDR3 loop reads CASRTGVNTEAFF. CDR3 bases: TGTGCCAGCAGGACAGGGGTGAACACTGAAGCTTTCTTT.

This clonotype has only a few counts. CDR3 DNA: TGTGCCAGCAGCCGGGAACCAACAGGTAGTGGAGGCTACACCTTC. Its translation is CASSREPTGSGGYTF. The chain couples TRBV27 to TRBJ1-2; tentative D call: TRBD1 (5 bases). Germline CDR1 and CDR2: MNHEY and SMNVEV (reference sequence). V was pared by 6 bases and J by 8 bases, with 22 bases between. The CDR3 length is 15 residues.

In its sample, this clonotype was seen many times. This rearrangement joins TRBV7-9 to TRBJ2-7; perhaps TRBD2 as D (6 bases). The CDR3 runs to 12 residues. Trimming removed 8 bases from V and 4 bases from J, with 12 bases in between. CDR1 and CDR2 (germline): SEHNR, FQNEAQ (reference sequence). The CDR3 region has the DNA TGTGCCAGCTCTCGGGGGTCTTACGAGCAGTACTTC. It codes for CASSRGSYEQYF.

The chain combines TRBV12-3 or TRBV12-4 with TRBJ1-1; D call uncertain. CDR3 size: 12 residues. The V and J ends lost 4 bases and 7 bases respectively, with 10 bases between them. The DNA of the CDR3 is TGTGCCAGCAGTTCGGCCACATTTGAAGCTTTCTTT. This codes for CASSSATFEAFF.

This clonotype was seen more than once but under ten times. The chain is built from TRBV5-5 and TRBJ2-3, with no clear D. The V gene lost 0 bases and the J gene lost 0 bases, with 8 bases spanning the gap. Germline loops: CDR1 SGHKS, CDR2 YYEKEE (reference sequence). CDR3 length: 15 amino acids. As DNA, the CDR3 is TGTGCCAGCAGCTTGGAGGCCCCTAGCACAGATACGCAGTATTTT. Translating gives CASSLEAPSTDTQYF. Full variable domain (outside the CDR3, taken from reference TRBV5-5 and TRBJ2-3): DAGVTQSPTHLIKTRGQQVTLRCSPISGHKSVSWYQQVLGQGPQFIFQYYEKEERGRGNFPDRFSARQFPNYSSELNVNALLLGDSALYLCASSLEAPSTDTQYFGPGTRLTVL.

This clonotype has only a few counts. This sequence joins TRBV29-1 and TRBJ1-1, with D maybe TRBD1 (6 bases). This CDR3 spans 13 amino acids. Germline-derived CDR1 and CDR2 are SQVTM and ANQGSEA. V was cut by 8 bases and J by 0 bases, with 13 bases left in between. In DNA, the CDR3 is TGCAGCACCCTAACAGGGTTGAACACTGAAGCTTTCTTT. Translated: CSTLTGLNTEAFF.

This clonotype was recorded a few times. This chain joins TRBV6-5 and TRBJ1-1; 8 nucleotides line up with TRBD1. Looked up from germline, CDR1 is MNHEY and CDR2 is SVGAGI. The CDR3 consists of 13 residues. J was trimmed by 4 bases and V by 5 bases; bases with no gene match: 3. Here the CDR3 DNA reads TGTGCCAGCAGTAACGACAGGGGCACTGAAGCTTTCTTT. It yields the protein CASSNDRGTEAFF.

This clonotype has only a few counts. V usage is TRBV6-5 and J usage is TRBJ2-3; perhaps TRBD1 as D (5 bases). The germline V and J ends were trimmed by 5 bases and 0 bases, with 9 bases remaining between them. The CDR3 has 14 amino acids. Germline values: CDR1 MNHEY, CDR2 SVGAGI. This CDR3 reads CASSQGYSTDTQYF. As DNA, the CDR3 is TGTGCCAGCAGTCAGGGATACAGCACAGATACGCAGTATTTT.

This clonotype was detected only a few times. The chain employs TRBV7-9 and TRBJ1-4; a possible D gene is TRBD1 (5 bases). CDR1 and CDR2 (germline): SEHNR, FQNEAQ (reference sequence). With 4 bases removed from V and 6 bases from J, the gap between germline ends came to 12 bases. The CDR3 runs 14 residues. DNA of the CDR3: TGTGCCAGCAGCTACGGGGGAGGATATGAAAAACTGTTTTTT. Translated, it gives CASSYGGGYEKLFF.

A few counts support this clonotype. The chain has TRBV3-1 and TRBJ1-1, with TRBD1 as a possible D gene (6 bases). This CDR3 is built from 14 residues. Looked up from germline, CDR1 is LGHDT and CDR2 is YNNKEL (reference sequence). Trimming pared 4 bases from V and 3 bases from J, leaving 12 bases between. CDR3 amino acids: CASSPLRTDTEAFF. CDR3 coding DNA: TGTGCCAGCAGCCCTCTCAGGACAGACACTGAAGCTTTCTTT.

Ten or more counts support this clonotype. The chain uses TRBV28 and TRBJ2-3; the D gene is possibly TRBD2 (7 bases). The CDR3 consists of 17 residues. The V gene lost 4 bases and the J gene lost 0 bases, with 17 bases spanning the gap. Germline CDR1 MDHEN, CDR2 SYDVKM. Written as DNA, the CDR3 is TGTGCCAGCAGTTCCCCGGGGAGGGGGGCTAGCACAGATACGCAGTATTTT. Translation: CASSSPGRGASTDTQYF.

V and J are TRBV7-2 and TRBJ2-7, with D perhaps matching TRBD1 (5 bases). The V end was cut by 5 bases, the J end by 4 bases, with 18 bases between. From germline, CDR1 is SGHTA and CDR2 FQGNSA. This CDR3 contains 15 residues. The CDR3 DNA is TGTGCCAGCAGCCCCCTTTGGGGCCCCCTTTACGAGCAGTACTTC. Amino acids: CASSPLWGPLYEQYF.

This clonotype was counted only a few times. The V call is TRBV20-1, the J call TRBJ2-1, with TRBD2 as a possible D gene (6 bases). The CDR3 sequence is 15 residues long. CDR1 and CDR2 from the germline V gene are DFQATT and SNEGSKA (reference sequence). V was shortened by 2 bases and J by 4 bases, with 15 bases between the two germline ends. CDR3 in amino acids: CSARPPMGGYNEQFF. The CDR3 bases are TGCAGTGCTAGACCCCCCATGGGGGGTTACAATGAGCAGTTCTTC.

There are a few counts of this clonotype. The genes are TRBV6-4 and TRBJ2-3, with D maybe TRBD2 (7 bases). Deletions cut 0 bases from V and 2 bases from J, with 12 bases between. The CDR3 runs 16 residues. CDR1 and CDR2 (germline): MRHNA, SNTAGT. Written as DNA, the CDR3 is TGTGCCAGCAGTGACTCAGGCGGGGGCCCCACAGATACGCAGTATTTT. Amino acids: CASSDSGGGPTDTQYF.

This sequence joins TRBV30 and TRBJ2-1; 8 bases map to TRBD1. CDR1 is GTSNPN, CDR2 SVGIG, per germline (reference sequence). Trimming removed 5 bases from V and 6 bases from J; junction bases left unmatched: 6. This CDR3 comprises 13 residues. The DNA of the CDR3 is TGTGCCTGGGGGGCAGGGGGCTCCAATGAGCAGTTCTTC. Amino acid sequence: CAWGAGGSNEQFF.

The sample holds many counts of this clonotype. The V and J genes are TRBV10-3 and TRBJ2-5; no definite D call. The germline V gene encodes CDR1 ENHRY and CDR2 SYGVKD. V shed 4 bases and J shed 1 base, with 4 bases lying between them. This CDR3 region has 12 residues. CDR3 in amino acids: CAISAVQETQYF. CDR3 coding DNA: TGTGCCATCAGTGCTGTCCAAGAGACCCAGTACTTC.

This clonotype has a handful of counts. At one boundary the junction diverges from the germline segment, which might be a read error. The chain uses TRBV4-3 and TRBJ2-1, with D perhaps TRBD1 (6 bases). CDR1 is LGHNA and CDR2 is YSLEER in the germline V gene. This CDR3 spans 16 amino acids. CDR3 amino acids: CASTQVSQGMNNEQFF. CDR3 nucleotide sequence: TGCGCCAGCACCCAAGTAAGCCAGGGGATGAACAATGAGCAGTTCTTC.

This clonotype was counted only a few times. The genes are TRBV12-3 or TRBV12-4 and TRBJ2-3, with TRBD1 matching 7 bases. The CDR3 has 17 residues. J lost 3 bases, V lost 6 bases, and 15 bases had no gene match. CDR3 in amino acids: CASSSGSDRVGTDTQYF. CDR3 sequence (DNA): TGTGCCAGCAGCTCTGGATCAGACAGGGTTGGGACAGATACGCAGTATTTT.

This clonotype was observed a handful of times. The rearrangement joins TRBV5-1 to TRBJ1-2; D remains ambiguous. Trimming left V 4 bases short and J 6 bases short, with 16 bases between. The CDR3 contains 14 residues. The germline CDR1 and CDR2 sequences are SGHRS and YFSETQ. This chain's CDR3 is CASSLGHPGNGYTF. CDR3 DNA: TGCGCCAGCAGCCTGGGCCACCCCGGGAATGGCTACACCTTC.

This rearrangement joins TRBV29-1 to TRBJ2-7, with 7 positions matching TRBD2. Germline V lookup: CDR1 SQVTM, CDR2 ANQGSEA. The length of the CDR3 is 16 residues. J lost 3 bases, V lost 3 bases, and 14 bases had no gene match. The CDR3 DNA sequence: TGCAGCGTTGAGGGTCCCGAGGGGAGCGGGGACTACGAGCAGTACTTC. Translated: CSVEGPEGSGDYEQYF.

V usage is TRBV27 and J usage is TRBJ2-3; D is ambiguous. This CDR3 is built from 16 residues. Germline V gives CDR1 MNHEY, CDR2 SMNVEV (reference sequence). V shed 3 bases and J shed 8 bases, with 21 bases lying between them. CDR3 sequence: CASSLGQAKAFGTQYF. In DNA, the CDR3 is TGTGCCAGCAGTTTGGGCCAGGCTAAAGCATTTGGTACGCAGTATTTT.

The chain couples TRBV7-2 to TRBJ2-3; TRBD2 is a possible D gene (5 bases). Between the trimmed V and J ends, which lost 5 bases and 4 bases, there was a span of 10 bases. This CDR3 comprises 13 residues. In germline, CDR1 is SGHTA, CDR2 FQGNSA. CDR3 protein: CASSKLASDTQYF. DNA for the CDR3: TGTGCCAGCAGCAAGCTAGCTTCAGATACGCAGTATTTT.

This clonotype was seen a few times. The chain joins TRBV12-3 or TRBV12-4 to TRBJ2-7, with TRBD2 matching over 11 bases. The CDR3 loop spans 17 amino acids. V lost 3 bases, J lost 4 bases, and 11 bases stayed unmatched. The CDR3 sequence: CASSFRSSGGISYEQYF. As DNA, the CDR3 is TGTGCCAGCAGTTTTCGGTCTAGCGGGGGGATTAGTTACGAGCAGTACTTC.

This clonotype was counted ten times or more. The chain links TRBV6-4 to TRBJ2-3; D uncertain. CDR3 length: 14 amino acids. The V gene's germline CDR1 is MRHNA and CDR2 SNTAGT. Deletions cut 2 bases from V and 2 bases from J, with 8 bases between. The CDR3 is CASSDGEDTDTQYF. The CDR3 region has the DNA TGTGCCAGCAGTGACGGAGAGGACACAGATACGCAGTATTTT.

This clonotype occurred many times. This rearrangement joins TRBV4-3 to TRBJ1-1, with D possibly being TRBD1 (5 bases). Germline lookup yields CDR1 LGHNA and CDR2 YSLEER. V gave up 0 bases and J gave up 5 bases, with 13 bases separating them. This CDR3 has 15 amino acids. The CDR3: CASSQEPDISTEAFF. The CDR3 DNA reads as TGCGCCAGCAGCCAAGAGCCGGACATATCGACTGAAGCTTTCTTT.

This clonotype occurred many times. The gene calls are TRBV6-2 or TRBV6-3 and TRBJ1-1; 9 bases match TRBD1. J gave up 1 base and V 2 bases, and 8 bases lay outside the gene matches. Germline V lookup: CDR1 MNHEY, CDR2 SVGEGT. This CDR3 is 17 amino acids long. The DNA for the CDR3 is TGTGCCAGCAGTTACACTATTTGGACAGGGGAGAACACTGAAGCTTTCTTT. It encodes CASSYTIWTGENTEAFF.

For the CDR3, the DNA is TGTGCCAGCCACTCGAGAAGGGGGTTAAACTATGGCTACACCTTC. Translating gives CASHSRRGLNYGYTF. This rearrangement joins TRBV6-2 or TRBV6-3 to TRBJ1-2; tentative D call: TRBD1 (6 bases). The CDR3 runs 15 residues. V was trimmed by 8 bases and J by 2 bases, leaving 18 bases between them. Germline CDR1 MNHEY, CDR2 SVGEGT.

This clonotype was detected a few times. The chain combines TRBV7-2 with TRBJ1-1; 9 positions agree with TRBD1. Germline trimming cut 5 bases from V and 4 bases from J; bases unmatched to any gene: 5. CDR3 size: 14 residues. Germline values: CDR1 SGHTA, CDR2 FQGNSA. As DNA, the CDR3 is TGTGCCAGCAGCCACAGGGGGCTTAGCACTGAAGCTTTCTTT. It translates to CASSHRGLSTEAFF. The full variable domain, completed using reference TRBV7-2 and TRBJ1-1, is GAGVSQSPSNKVTEKGKDVELRCDPISGHTALYWYRQSLGQGLEFLIYFQGNSAPDKSGLPSDRFSAERTGGSVSTLTIQRTQQEDSAVYLCASSHRGLSTEAFFGQGTRLTVV.